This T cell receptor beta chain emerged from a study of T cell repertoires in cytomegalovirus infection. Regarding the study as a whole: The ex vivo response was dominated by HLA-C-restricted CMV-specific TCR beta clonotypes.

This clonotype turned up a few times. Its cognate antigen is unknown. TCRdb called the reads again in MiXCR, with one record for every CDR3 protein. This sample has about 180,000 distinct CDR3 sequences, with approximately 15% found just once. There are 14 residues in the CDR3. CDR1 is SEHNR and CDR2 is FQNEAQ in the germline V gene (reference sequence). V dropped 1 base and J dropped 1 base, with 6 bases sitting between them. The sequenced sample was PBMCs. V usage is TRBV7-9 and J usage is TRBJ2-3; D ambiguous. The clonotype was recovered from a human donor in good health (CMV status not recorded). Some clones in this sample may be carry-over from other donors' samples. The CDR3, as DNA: TGTGCCAGCAGCTTAGTTCCTGGCACAGATACGCAGTATTTT. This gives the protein CASSLVPGTDTQYF.